Described below is a single TCR beta chain sequence and its context. Antigen specificity is unknown. This entry comes from a study of T cell responses to AZD1222 COVID-19 vaccine. Findings and caveats of the study: Sampled repertoires all dated from after the peak T cell response. Clonal diversity may have been underestimated in mostly white British donors. Just 5 to 7 people given AZD1222 tested seropositive at baseline.

TCRdb keeps only in-frame clones here, not all; method: immunoSEQ multiplex PCR. The table lists 180,000 or so clones, 80% to 95% of them singletons. Second-dose recipients at about 4 or about 12 weeks were treated as one pooled group. This CDR3 region has 12 residues. Between the trimmed V and J ends, which lost 4 bases and 7 bases, there was a span of 8 bases. The germline V gene has CDR1 KGHSH and CDR2 LQKENI. The source of this sequence is an adult who received the AZD1222 COVID-19 vaccine. Sequencing was performed on peripheral blood, taken 28 days after the second AZD1222 dose. The rearrangement uses TRBV18 and TRBJ2-1, with D uncertain. CDR3 amino acids: CASSLDPNEQFF. DNA for the CDR3: TGTGCCAGCTCACTGGACCCGAATGAGCAGTTCTTC.